This T cell receptor beta chain originates from a study of blood T cell repertoires in COVID-19. About the research overall: Sites in the United States, Italy and Spain provided acute and convalescent COVID-19 samples. The cDNA or gDNA used as material had been derived from T cells, B-cell-depleted T cells, or PBMCs.

As handled by the study authors: Reference gene primers were amplified, and this amplification served to estimate nucleated cell counts. Profiled with immunoSEQ multiplex PCR; TCRdb holds only in-frame clones, not every one. V, J and clone size derive from that table, while D and trimming were established from the DNA sequence. The sample consists of about 170,000 clones, 84% of them appearing once. Sequenced sample: peripheral blood. The sequence was collected from a man aged 65 to 79 with active or convalescent COVID-19.

The DNA for the CDR3 is TGTGCCAGCAGTCCACAGGGAACTACCTCTCAGCCCCAGCATTTT. This sequence encodes CASSPQGTTSQPQHF. The rearrangement uses TRBV6-5 and TRBJ1-5, with a tentative D call TRBD1 (6 bases). CDR1 and CDR2 from the germline V gene are MNHEY and SVGAGI. Trimming cost V 5 bases and J 6 bases, with 17 bases left between them. The CDR3 is 15 amino acids.